The rows below give T cell receptor beta chains drawn from one sample of a study of blood T cell repertoires in COVID-19. Sequenced by immunoSEQ multiplex PCR; TCRdb stores in-frame clones only, minus some. The data contain about 200,000 clones, about 80% of them singletons. The specimen sequenced was peripheral blood. The receptors derive from a human donor with acute or convalescent COVID-19. The donor label of this sample is uncertain. The CDR3 runs from the conserved cysteine through the conserved F or W. A D gene is named only where the DNA matches it firmly. Not all rows give a size; the values are once, few, many and, for expanded clones, a class.

-	14	-	TRBV7-9	TRBJ2-1	CASSLQYTYNEQFF	TGTGCCAGCAGCTTGCAGTACACCTACAATGAGCAGTTCTTC
-	15	TRBD1	TRBV5-4	TRBJ2-7	CASSSPGQTSYEQYF	TGTGCCAGCAGCAGTCCGGGACAGACCTCCTACGAGCAGTACTTC
-	11	TRBD1	TRBV28	TRBJ1-1	CAARTGDPAFF	TGTGCCGCCAGGACAGGGGACCCAGCTTTCTTT
-	14	-	TRBV27	TRBJ1-4	CASSREATNEKLFF	TGTGCCAGCAGTAGAGAAGCAACTAATGAAAAACTGTTTTTT
-	12	-	TRBV13	TRBJ1-6	CASSLGAGPLHF	TGTGCCAGCAGCTTAGGCGCCGGACCCCTCCACTTT
-	15	-	TRBV7-9	TRBJ1-1	CASSFLLGKNTEAFF	TGTGCCAGCAGCTTCCTCCTGGGCAAGAACACTGAAGCTTTCTTT
-	16	TRBD1	TRBV9	TRBJ2-5	CASSVALGQGQETQYF	TGTGCCAGCAGCGTAGCTTTGGGACAGGGGCAAGAGACCCAGTACTTC
-	11	-	TRBV18	TRBJ1-2	CASSPSYGYTF	TGTGCCAGCTCACCCTCGTATGGCTACACCTTC
-	13	TRBD1	TRBV5-1	TRBJ2-5	CASRDRGRETQYF	TGCGCCAGCCGGGACAGGGGGCGTGAGACCCAGTACTTC
-	20	TRBD1	TRBV9	TRBJ1-2	CASSGVEGTGDTLSNYGYTF	TGTGCCAGCAGCGGGGTCGAAGGGACAGGAGATACCCTCTCTAACTATGGCTACACCTTC
-	13	TRBD1	TRBV9	TRBJ2-1	CASSVRRDSEQFF	TGTGCCAGCAGCGTACGCAGGGACAGTGAGCAGTTCTTC
-	16	TRBD2	TRBV11-2	TRBJ2-7	CASSLGLAGSSYEQYF	TGTGCCAGCAGCTTAGGTCTAGCGGGCAGCTCCTACGAGCAGTACTTC
-	13	-	TRBV10-3	TRBJ1-5	CAISESEGQPQHF	TGTGCCATCAGTGAGTCGGAGGGCCAGCCCCAGCATTTT
-	14	-	TRBV30	TRBJ2-5	CAWRQDGFTGTQYF	TGTGCCTGGAGACAAGACGGGTTTACAGGGACCCAGTACTTC
-	16	TRBD2	TRBV2	TRBJ2-3	CASINLGLAGIDTQYF	TGTGCCAGCATTAACCTTGGACTAGCGGGAATAGATACGCAGTATTTT
-	15	TRBD1	TRBV11-2	TRBJ2-3	CASGPGTGGTDTQYF	TGTGCCAGCGGCCCCGGGACAGGGGGCACAGATACGCAGTATTTT
few	16	-	TRBV28	TRBJ1-5	CASSLFGSWRNQPQHF	TGTGCCAGCAGTTTATTTGGGAGCTGGCGCAATCAGCCCCAGCATTTT
-	13	-	TRBV30	TRBJ2-7	CAWGPRDTYEQYF	TGTGCCTGGGGACCTCGGGACACCTACGAGCAGTACTTC
-	13	TRBD1	TRBV5-1	TRBJ2-7	CASGSPDRGEQYF	TGCGCCAGCGGTTCACCCGACAGGGGCGAGCAGTACTTC
-	15	-	TRBV9	TRBJ2-1	CASSPSLTLYNEQFF	TGTGCCAGCAGCCCTTCCCTGACTCTTTACAATGAGCAGTTCTTC
-	15	-	TRBV19	TRBJ2-2	CASSIASASTGELFF	TGTGCCAGTAGTATTGCTAGCGCTAGCACCGGGGAGCTGTTTTTT
-	15	TRBD1	TRBV27	TRBJ1-4	CASRPFRGGGEKLFF	TGTGCCAGCCGCCCGTTCCGAGGGGGCGGCGAAAAACTGTTTTTT
-	16	TRBD2	TRBV5-4	TRBJ2-2	CASSRGTSGATGELFF	TGTGCCAGCAGCCGCGGGACTAGCGGTGCCACCGGGGAGCTGTTTTTT
-	17	TRBD2	TRBV11-2	TRBJ2-7	CASSLVLSGRASYEQYF	TGTGCCAGCAGCTTAGTCCTTAGCGGGAGGGCCTCCTACGAGCAGTACTTC
-	14	-	TRBV19	TRBJ2-2	CASSIQDYTGELFF	TGTGCCAGTAGTATACAGGACTACACCGGGGAGCTGTTTTTT
-	18	TRBD2	TRBV9	TRBJ2-3	CASSALLGTSGGTDTQYF	TGTGCCAGCAGCGCCCTCCTGGGGACTAGCGGGGGCACAGATACGCAGTATTTT
-	18	TRBD1	TRBV2	TRBJ1-4	CASGRDRLNFATNEKLFF	TGTGCCAGCGGTCGGGACAGACTGAATTTTGCAACTAATGAAAAACTGTTTTTT
few	14	-	TRBV5-1	TRBJ2-1	CASSLSGVNNEQFF	TGCGCCAGCAGCTTGTCAGGGGTAAACAATGAGCAGTTCTTC
few	16	TRBD1	TRBV18	TRBJ2-1	CASSPPRSGQGNEQFF	TGTGCCAGCTCACCACCGAGATCGGGACAGGGCAATGAGCAGTTCTTC
once	19	-	TRBV21-1	TRBJ2-2	CASSKGPGAGGPSTGELFF	TGTGCCAGCAGCAAAGGTCCCGGAGCGGGAGGGCCGAGCACCGGGGAGCTGTTTTTT
-	16	TRBD1	TRBV7-9	TRBJ1-1	CASSSTPGTGNTEAFF	TGTGCCAGCAGCTCAACCCCCGGGACAGGGAACACTGAAGCTTTCTTT
-	20	TRBD2	TRBV18	TRBJ2-1	CASSPSTGWGLAGLDNEQFF	TGTGCCAGCTCACCAAGTACAGGGTGGGGACTAGCGGGCCTAGACAATGAGCAGTTCTTC
-	14	-	TRBV7-9	TRBJ1-2	CASSLLQIQDGYTF	TGTGCCAGCAGCTTATTACAAATCCAGGATGGCTACACCTTC
-	14	TRBD2	TRBV25-1	TRBJ2-7	CASSGLAGGDEQYF	TGTGCCAGCAGTGGGCTAGCGGGAGGGGACGAGCAGTACTTC
-	13	-	TRBV12-3/TRBV12-4	TRBJ2-5	CASSFWSQETQYF	TGTGCCAGCAGTTTTTGGAGCCAAGAGACCCAGTACTTC
-	14	-	TRBV12-2	TRBJ2-2	CASPPSGKAGELFF	TGTGCAAGTCCGCCTAGCGGGAAGGCCGGGGAGCTGTTTTTT
-	15	TRBD1	TRBV28	TRBJ2-2	CASSPGQGNTGELFF	TGTGCCAGCAGTCCGGGACAGGGTAACACCGGGGAGCTGTTTTTT
-	15	-	TRBV7-6	TRBJ2-5	CASSPPQGTLETQYF	TGTGCCAGCAGCCCACCCCAGGGTACCCTAGAGACCCAGTACTTC